These 32 T cell receptor beta chains were sequenced from one sample in a study of T-cell reconstitution after alpha-beta-depleted transplantation in children. Using unique molecular identifiers, the investigators prepared the TCRbeta library. TCRdb independently ran MiXCR on the PCR reads; one entry per CDR3 protein. The table lists about 400,000 distinct CDR3 sequences, around 21% of them singletons. Sequenced here: PBMCs from the stem cell graft donor, sampled from the stem cell graft. The receptors derive from a human donor who donated a stem cell graft to a child with acute myeloid leukemia.

This clonotype was detected many times. This chain connects TRBV27 to TRBJ2-1; D unresolved. The CDR3 has 14 amino acids. Trimming left V 5 bases short and J 6 bases short, with 14 bases between. Per germline, CDR1 MNHEY and CDR2 SMNVEV (reference sequence). The CDR3 nucleotides are TGTGCCAGCAGTATATACTCAAAGCGCAATGAGCAGTTCTTC. The encoded protein is CASSIYSKRNEQFF.

This clonotype was seen repeatedly, ten times or more. This chain links TRBV20-1 with TRBJ1-3; D unclear. This CDR3 comprises 13 residues. The V and J ends lost 3 bases and 4 bases respectively, with 10 bases between them. Germline V CDR1 and CDR2: DFQATT, SNEGSKA (reference sequence). CDR3 region: CSASPGNGNTIYF. CDR3 coding DNA: TGCAGTGCTAGTCCGGGAAACGGAAACACCATATATTTT.

CDR3 in DNA: TGTGCCAGCAGTATGGAAAGGTCCTACAATGAGCAGTTCTTC. This gives the protein CASSMERSYNEQFF. The gene calls are TRBV11-2 and TRBJ2-1; D not certain. Between the trimmed V and J ends, which lost 6 bases and 1 base, there was a span of 10 bases. The CDR3 consists of 14 residues. Germline CDR1 and CDR2: SGHAT and FQNNGV.

The rearrangement links TRBV20-1 to TRBJ2-7, with D maybe TRBD2 (6 bases). CDR3 length equals 15 residues. V gave up 4 bases and J gave up 0 bases, with 16 bases separating them. Germline V gene lookup returns CDR1 DFQATT and CDR2 SNEGSKA (reference sequence). The CDR3 is CSATPGGWNSYEQYF. CDR3 bases: TGCAGTGCTACCCCCGGGGGATGGAACTCCTACGAGCAGTACTTC.

The chain links TRBV4-1 to TRBJ2-7; D possibly matches TRBD1 or TRBD2 (5 bases each). The germline V and J ends were trimmed by 0 bases and 2 bases, with 26 bases remaining between them. The germline V gene encodes CDR1 MGHRA and CDR2 YSYEKL. This CDR3 has 20 residues. DNA for the CDR3: TGCGCCAGCAGCCAAGATCGGCGACGGGACCTCGTACGCCCACCCTACGAGCAGTACTTC. Encoded protein: CASSQDRRRDLVRPPYEQYF.

This rearrangement joins TRBV20-1 to TRBJ2-1; 11 positions agree with TRBD2. V lost 2 bases, J lost 9 bases, and 9 bases stayed unmatched. This CDR3 region has 15 residues. Germline lookup yields CDR1 DFQATT and CDR2 SNEGSKA (reference sequence). CDR3 sequence reads: CSARRSGRALGEQFF. The CDR3 DNA sequence: TGCAGTGCTAGACGTAGCGGGAGGGCCCTCGGTGAGCAGTTCTTC.

This clonotype has a handful of counts. The rearrangement uses TRBV12-3 or TRBV12-4 and TRBJ2-7; a weak D match, TRBD2 (5 bases). The CDR3 is made up of 14 amino acids. Between the trimmed V and J ends, which lost 3 bases and 5 bases, there was a span of 14 bases. In DNA, the CDR3 is TGTGCCAGCAGTTTTTCGGGGAGAGGCAACGAGCAGTACTTC. Encoded protein: CASSFSGRGNEQYF.

This clonotype was seen repeatedly, ten times or more. The chain has TRBV20-1 and TRBJ1-1, with no clear D. Trimming removed 6 bases at V and 0 bases at J, with 11 bases between. The CDR3 has 13 amino acids. Germline CDR1 and CDR2: DFQATT and SNEGSKA (reference sequence). For the CDR3, the DNA is TGCAGTGCAACGACTCCGATGAACACTGAAGCTTTCTTT. Translated: CSATTPMNTEAFF.

V usage is TRBV7-2 and J usage is TRBJ2-7; 12 positions match TRBD2. The CDR3 extends over 13 amino acids. Germline V gene data show CDR1 as SGHTA and CDR2 as FQGNSA. V trimming: 6 bases; J trimming: 6 bases; junction bases outside the gene matches: 3. For the CDR3, the DNA is TGTGCCAGCAGAACGACTAGCGGGAGCGAGCAGTACTTC. Translating it yields CASRTTSGSEQYF.

Ten or more counts support this clonotype. The chain carries TRBV24-1 and TRBJ2-1; weak D call: TRBD1 (6 bases). Trimming removed 3 bases from V and 0 bases from J, with 11 bases in between. Germline-derived CDR1 and CDR2 are KGHDR and SFDVKD. CDR3 size: 16 residues. The CDR3 spells CATSDTRGSSYNEQFF. The CDR3 DNA sequence: TGTGCCACCAGTGATACGAGGGGGAGCTCCTACAATGAGCAGTTCTTC.

This clonotype appeared a few times. This chain joins TRBV4-3 and TRBJ2-5; D remains ambiguous. Germline assignment: CDR1 LGHNA and CDR2 YSLEER. Trimming cost V 4 bases and J 0 bases, with 9 bases left between them. This CDR3 is built from 14 residues. The CDR3 is CASSPAAHQETQYF. The DNA for the CDR3 is TGCGCCAGCAGCCCGGCAGCGCACCAAGAGACCCAGTACTTC.

This clonotype turned up a few times. V gene TRBV28 combines with J gene TRBJ1-1; a possible D gene is TRBD1 (5 bases). This CDR3 is 14 amino acids long. Deletions cut 2 bases from V and 7 bases from J, with 14 bases between. Germline V gene sequence: CDR1 MDHEN, CDR2 SYDVKM. CDR3 protein: CASSLSPGIVEAFF. DNA for the CDR3: TGTGCCAGCAGTTTAAGCCCAGGGATAGTTGAAGCTTTCTTT. The whole variable domain, remainder taken from reference TRBV28 and TRBJ1-1, is DVKVTQSSRYLVKRTGEKVFLECVQDMDHENMFWYRQDPGLGLRLIYFSYDVKMKEKGDIPEGYSVSREKKERFSLILESASTNQTSMYLCASSLSPGIVEAFFGQGTRLTVV.

There are a few counts of this clonotype. The chain joins TRBV29-1 to TRBJ2-5; possible D gene TRBD2, 5 bases. Germline CDR1 reads SQVTM; CDR2 reads ANQGSEA. The CDR3 has 14 amino acids. V was pared by 7 bases and J by 5 bases, with 20 bases between. The DNA for the CDR3 is TGCAGCGCCGCCCGTGTACTAGTGAGGGAGACCCAGTACTTC. This encodes CSAARVLVRETQYF. Complete variable domain (other parts from reference TRBV29-1 and TRBJ2-5): SAVISQKPSRDICQRGTSLTIQCQVDSQVTMMFWYRQQPGQSLTLIATANQGSEATYESGFVIDKFPISRPNLTFSTLTVSNMSPEDSSIYLCSAARVLVRETQYFGPGTRLLVL.

This clonotype was seen only a few times. V is TRBV29-1 and J is TRBJ2-7, with TRBD2 identical over 14 bases. The germline gives CDR1 SQVTM, CDR2 ANQGSEA. The V and J ends lost 3 bases and 0 bases, in that order; junction bases with no gene match: 1. CDR3 size: 15 residues. CDR3 DNA sequence: TGCAGCGTTGACGGGACTAGCGGGAGCTCCTACGAGCAGTACTTC. Amino acids: CSVDGTSGSSYEQYF.

Only a few counts were recorded for this clonotype. V is TRBV5-1 and J is TRBJ1-2; no clear D. The germline V and J ends were trimmed by 4 bases and 4 bases, with 14 bases remaining between them. The germline V gene has CDR1 SGHRS and CDR2 YFSETQ. CDR3 length: 14 amino acids. Written as DNA, the CDR3 is TGCGCCAGCAGCGGGGTTGGAGACACCTATGGCTACACCTTC. Its translation: CASSGVGDTYGYTF.

This clonotype was recorded a few times. The chain joins TRBV28 to TRBJ2-7; weak D call: TRBD2 (6 bases). The germline V gene encodes CDR1 MDHEN and CDR2 SYDVKM. There are 18 residues in the CDR3. The V gene lost 2 bases and the J gene lost 0 bases, with 20 bases spanning the gap. In DNA form, the CDR3 reads TGTGCCAGCAGTTTACCCACTGTCACACTGGGGGGCTCCTACGAGCAGTACTTC. This gives the protein CASSLPTVTLGGSYEQYF.

As concerns this clonotype: The junction departs from the called germline gene at one end, perhaps through a read error. This chain joins TRBV11-1 and TRBJ2-3; D ambiguous. This CDR3 region has 17 residues. Germline CDR1 and CDR2: SGHAT and FQDESV (reference sequence). CDR3 in DNA: TGTGCTAGCAGCTTAGTGGAGATCGGTAGTATTCTGTATACGCAGTATTTT. It encodes CASSLVEIGSILYTQYF.

This clonotype showed up just a few times. The chain combines TRBV25-1 with TRBJ2-3; D may be TRBD1 or TRBD2 (6 bases each). The CDR3 covers 16 residues. Deletions cut 2 bases from V and 2 bases from J, with 14 bases between. CDR1 is MGHDK, CDR2 SYGVNS, per germline. DNA of the CDR3: TGTGCCAGCAGTGAAGGGGCGGGACACCCCACAGATACGCAGTATTTT. Protein sequence: CASSEGAGHPTDTQYF. Full variable domain (missing parts from reference TRBV25-1 and TRBJ2-3): EADIYQTPRYLVIGTGKKITLECSQTMGHDKMYWYQQDPGMELHLIHYSYGVNSTEKGDLSSESTVSRIRTEHFPLTLESARPSHTSQYLCASSEGAGHPTDTQYFGPGTRLTVL.

The chain recombines TRBV7-2 with TRBJ2-1, with D possibly being TRBD1 (6 bases). The V and J ends lost 5 bases and 10 bases respectively, with 15 bases between them. Germline values: CDR1 SGHTA, CDR2 FQGNSA. This CDR3 region has 13 residues. The CDR3 loop reads CASSPWTAKEQFF. The CDR3 DNA is TGTGCCAGCAGCCCTTGGACAGCCAAAGAGCAGTTCTTC.

The rearrangement links TRBV7-9 to TRBJ2-7, with D maybe TRBD1 (6 bases). The CDR3 is 14 residues long. Germline CDR1 SEHNR, CDR2 FQNEAQ (reference sequence). Between the trimmed V and J ends, which lost 3 bases and 4 bases, there was a span of 13 bases. The CDR3 region is CASSFPGARYEQYF. The CDR3 DNA reads as TGTGCCAGCAGCTTTCCAGGGGCTCGGTACGAGCAGTACTTC.

This clonotype was counted between two and nine times. The rearrangement joins TRBV4-2 to TRBJ1-5; D might be TRBD1 (5 bases). Trimming cost V 6 bases and J 0 bases, with 12 bases left between them. CDR1 is LGHNA and CDR2 is YNFKEQ in the germline V gene. The CDR3 sequence is 15 residues long. The CDR3 spells CASSRRGNSNQPQHF. As DNA, the CDR3 is TGTGCCAGCAGTCGTCGGGGGAATAGCAATCAGCCCCAGCATTTT.

This clonotype has just a few counts. CDR3 DNA: TGCAGCGCAAAACTAGCGGGAGGGGGCAATGAGCAGTTCTTC. Translation gives CSAKLAGGGNEQFF. The genes are TRBV29-1 and TRBJ2-1, with 13 nucleotides matching TRBD2. Germline lookup yields CDR1 SQVTM and CDR2 ANQGSEA. V trimming: 7 bases; J trimming: 6 bases; junction bases outside the gene matches: 6. There are 14 residues in the CDR3.

This clonotype has just a few counts. The rearrangement joins TRBV12-3 or TRBV12-4 to TRBJ1-1; D is unresolved. The CDR3 loop spans 15 amino acids. V was cut by 0 bases and J by 0 bases, with 8 bases left in between. CDR3 DNA: TGTGCCAGCAGTTTAGCAGGTGGCATGAACACTGAAGCTTTCTTT. Protein product: CASSLAGGMNTEAFF.

This clonotype has just a few counts. The chain employs TRBV3-1 and TRBJ2-1; perhaps TRBD1 as D (6 bases). The CDR3 spans 14 residues. The germline V gene encodes CDR1 LGHDT and CDR2 YNNKEL (reference sequence). Trimming removed 1 base from V and 7 bases from J, with 11 bases in between. CDR3 bases: TGTGCCAGCAGCCAAGCTCTCCAGGGGAATGAGCAGTTCTTC. This sequence encodes CASSQALQGNEQFF.

This clonotype was seen more than once but under ten times. The chain is built from TRBV3-1 and TRBJ2-3; possibly TRBD1 for D (6 bases). Germline CDR1 is LGHDT and CDR2 is YNNKEL (reference sequence). Deletions cut 4 bases from V and 0 bases from J, with 14 bases between. This CDR3 is 16 amino acids long. As DNA, the CDR3 is TGTGCCAGCAGCCCCCACAGACAGGCTAGCACAGATACGCAGTATTTT. The encoded protein is CASSPHRQASTDTQYF.

The chain links TRBV11-3 to TRBJ2-1; D not resolved. The V end lost 5 bases, the J end lost 4 bases, and 12 bases lay between the germline ends. The germline gives CDR1 SGHNT, CDR2 YENEEA. The CDR3 sequence is 14 residues long. The CDR3 DNA is TGTGCCAGCAGCGCACTTGGCAGATACAATGAGCAGTTCTTC. Its translation is CASSALGRYNEQFF.

The genes are TRBV20-1 and TRBJ2-7; TRBD2 might be the D (6 bases). Trimming took 6 bases from V and 0 from J, leaving 18 bases between them. Germline CDR1 reads DFQATT; CDR2 reads SNEGSKA (reference sequence). The CDR3 has 15 amino acids. For the CDR3, the DNA is TGCAGTGCAACGAAGGACTACCAACTCTCCTACGAGCAGTACTTC. This encodes CSATKDYQLSYEQYF.

This clonotype was seen a handful of times. The J gene is TRBJ2-7, the V gene TRBV20-1, with 10 bases aligning to TRBD2. This CDR3 spans 13 amino acids. Trimming removed 6 bases from V and 3 bases from J; junction bases left unmatched: 5. Germline V CDR1 and CDR2: DFQATT, SNEGSKA (reference sequence). For the CDR3, the DNA is TGCAGTGCCCTAGCGGGAGAAGTCTACGAGCAGTACTTC. Residues: CSALAGEVYEQYF.

This clonotype was detected ten times or more. This chain links TRBV29-1 with TRBJ2-6, with D possibly matching TRBD2 (5 bases). Trimming took off 0 bases at V and 1 base at J, with 22 bases between the two ends. Germline assignment: CDR1 SQVTM and CDR2 ANQGSEA. This CDR3 comprises 20 residues. In DNA form, the CDR3 reads TGCAGCGTTGAAGATTCTCGGGCGGGTGAGACCATTTCTGGGGCCAACGTCCTGACTTTC. Its protein product is CSVEDSRAGETISGANVLTF.

This clonotype was counted a few times. The chain combines TRBV20-1 with TRBJ2-1, with no clear D. The germline gives CDR1 DFQATT, CDR2 SNEGSKA (reference sequence). Trimming removed 6 bases at V and 5 bases at J, with 14 bases between. The CDR3 length is 13 residues. For the CDR3, the DNA is TGCAGTGCCGAAGATGGGGTTGACAATGAGCAGTTCTTC. It codes for CSAEDGVDNEQFF.

Only a few counts were recorded for this clonotype. J is TRBJ1-1 and V is TRBV7-9, with 7 bases that match TRBD1. CDR1 SEHNR and CDR2 FQNEAQ come from the germline V gene (reference sequence). The CDR3 is 12 residues long. V shed 5 bases and J 6 bases; nucleotides not matched to a gene: 3. In DNA form, the CDR3 reads TGTGCCAGCAGCCTGACAGGGCCTGAAGCTTTCTTT. It translates to CASSLTGPEAFF.

V is TRBV5-5 and J is TRBJ2-1; TRBD1 matches at 10 bases. CDR1 and CDR2 from the germline V gene are SGHKS and YYEKEE (reference sequence). The V gene end was trimmed by 4 bases and the J gene end by 9 bases; junction bases not matched to a gene: 13. CDR3 length equals 16 residues. CDR3 loop: CASSRGGTGVLGEQFF. The CDR3, as DNA: TGTGCCAGCAGCCGTGGGGGGACAGGGGTTTTGGGTGAGCAGTTCTTC.